This T cell receptor (beta chain) was identified in a study of vaccination effects on CD4 cells after COVID-19. Across the study: The second dose preceded post-vaccine samples by a median of 72 days.

With respect to this clone: Its antigen remains unidentified.

Prior to sequencing, the ViraFEST assay stimulated PBMC with viral peptide pools, which expanded the antigen-specific CD4+ T cells. Subsequent to a culture period of about ten days, CD4+ T cells were isolated. Participants received two doses of either the BNT162b2 or mRNA-1273 vaccine. Findings of the study overall: Long after vaccination, the clones induced by infection and by vaccine shrank markedly in size.

TCRdb keeps only in-frame clones here, not all; method: immunoSEQ multiplex PCR. The sample lists roughly 63,000 clones; just under 80% were seen once. This specimen consisted of CD4+ T cells from PBMCs cultured with HCoV-OC43 spike peptides, obtained after COVID-19 vaccination. Subset given: HCoV-OC43 spike overlapping peptide pool stimulation. The receptor was derived from a human donor who received a COVID-19 vaccine.

Written as DNA, the CDR3 is TGCGCCAGCAGCTTGCTTGGGGCAGCTCAAGAGACCCAGTACTTC. Encoded protein: CASSLLGAAQETQYF. The genes are TRBV5-1 and TRBJ2-5, with TRBD1 as a possible D gene (5 bases). With 1 base removed from V and 2 bases from J, the gap between germline ends came to 12 bases. The germline V gene has CDR1 SGHRS and CDR2 YFSETQ. CDR3 size: 15 residues.